This record covers a single T cell receptor beta chain. Its specificity is unknown. TCRdb's table, derived via immunoSEQ multiplex PCR, lists solely in-frame clones and lacks some. The sample records approximately 35,000 clones, more than 70% being singletons. This sample is drawn from a study of OX40 agonist ivuxolimab in advanced cancers. Study-wide background: Enrolled patients in dose escalation had cancers that were hepatocellular carcinoma, melanoma, renal cell or head and neck cancer.

V was pared by 4 bases and J by 3 bases, with 16 bases between. This CDR3 has 16 amino acids. Germline-derived CDR1 and CDR2 are LNHNV and YYDKDF (reference sequence). Broader study findings: Some of the nonresponding patients also showed low levels of normalized T-cell clonal expansion.

The starting material was CD4+ or CD8+ T cells sorted from blood, obtained in a trial of the OX40 agonist ivuxolimab. This chain uses TRBV15 with TRBJ1-3; possibly TRBD1 for D (6 bases). The TCR comes from an adult with an advanced solid tumor such as melanoma, head and neck, liver or kidney cancer. The CDR3 here is CATSNRQDSGGNTIYF. The CDR3, as DNA: TGTGCCACCAGCAACCGACAGGACTCCGGTGGAAACACCATATATTTT.